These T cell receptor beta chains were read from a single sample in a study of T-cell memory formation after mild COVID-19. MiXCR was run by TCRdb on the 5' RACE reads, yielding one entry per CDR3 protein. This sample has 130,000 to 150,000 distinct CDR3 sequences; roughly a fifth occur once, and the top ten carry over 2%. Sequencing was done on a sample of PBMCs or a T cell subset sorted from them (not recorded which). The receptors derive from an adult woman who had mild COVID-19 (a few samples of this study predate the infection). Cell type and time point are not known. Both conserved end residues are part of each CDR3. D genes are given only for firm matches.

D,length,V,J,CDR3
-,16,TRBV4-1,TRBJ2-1,CASSLPPFGPQNEQFF
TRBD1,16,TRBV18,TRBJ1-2,CASSPSGTGVVYGYTF
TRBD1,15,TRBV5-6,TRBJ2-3,CASSAGQGYTDTQYF
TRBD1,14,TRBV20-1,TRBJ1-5,CSASGQKSNQPQHF
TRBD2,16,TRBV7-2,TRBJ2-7,CASSFQTSGRGDEQYF
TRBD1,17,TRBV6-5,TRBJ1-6,CASSYLDRSSYNSPLHF
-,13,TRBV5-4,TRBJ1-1,CASGAGLNTEAFF
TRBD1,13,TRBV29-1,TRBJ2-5,CSARGTAEETQYF
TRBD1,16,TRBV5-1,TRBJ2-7,CASSPLRTGVAYEQYF
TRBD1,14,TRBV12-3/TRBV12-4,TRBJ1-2,CASSPRQGAGGYTF
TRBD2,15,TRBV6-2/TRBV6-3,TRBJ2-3,CASSYSRGRGDTQYF
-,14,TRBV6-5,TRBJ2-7,CASSFIRSRHEQYF
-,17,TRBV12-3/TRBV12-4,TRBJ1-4,CASSPSAGRIRSEKLFF
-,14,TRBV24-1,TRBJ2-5,CATSDRALQETQYF
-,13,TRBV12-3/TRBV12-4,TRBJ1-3,CASSLQLGDTIYF
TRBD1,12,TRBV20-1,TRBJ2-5,CSAGTGGETQYF
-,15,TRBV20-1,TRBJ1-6,CSAKNQGALGSPLHF
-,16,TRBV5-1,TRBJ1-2,CASSLGHRDILYGYTF
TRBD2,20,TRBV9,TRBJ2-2,CASSGSQGLAGGNPTGELFF
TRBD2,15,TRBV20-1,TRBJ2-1,CSARDPSGSYNEQFF
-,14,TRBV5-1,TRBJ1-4,CASSLHESGEKLFF
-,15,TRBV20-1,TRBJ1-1,CSAKPGHERGTEAFF
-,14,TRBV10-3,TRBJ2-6,CAISGASGANVLTF
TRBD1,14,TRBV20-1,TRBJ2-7,CSAREAGGLYEQYF
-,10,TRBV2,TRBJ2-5,CASSVETQYF
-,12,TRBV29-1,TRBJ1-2,CSVEGVGYGYTF
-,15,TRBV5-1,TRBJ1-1,CASSLVAGSGTEAFF
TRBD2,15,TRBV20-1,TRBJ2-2,CSASAGAPDTGELFF
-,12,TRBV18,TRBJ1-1,CASSRGDTEAFF
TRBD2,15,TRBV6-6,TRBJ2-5,CASSPAAGIQETQYF
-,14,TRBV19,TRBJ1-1,CASSIGGAGTEAFF
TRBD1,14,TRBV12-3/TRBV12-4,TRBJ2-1,CASSRATGSNEQFF
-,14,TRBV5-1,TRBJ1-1,CASSLDPGRPEAFF
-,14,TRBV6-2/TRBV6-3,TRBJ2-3,CASSYSRGTDTQYF
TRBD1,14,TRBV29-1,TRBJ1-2,CSVDSGQMNYGYTF
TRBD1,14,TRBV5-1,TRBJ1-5,CASSLQGVGQPQHF
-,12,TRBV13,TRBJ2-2,CASSSIPGELFF